This T cell receptor beta chain was profiled in a study of response to subunit inactivated influenza vaccine. Whole-study findings and limits: Each seasonal influenza vaccination recruits few new T cells, the authors suggested.

The V end lost 2 bases, the J end lost 2 bases, and 10 bases lay between the germline ends. The CDR3 length is 14 residues. Germline CDR1 and CDR2: SEHNR and FQNEAQ (reference sequence). TCRdb independently ran MiXCR on the RT-PCR reads; one entry per CDR3 protein. The sample contains 530,000 or so distinct CDR3 sequences, 12% to 15% of which appear only once. This clonotype turned up a few times. Its antigen is currently unknown. The clonotype was recovered from a middle-aged man who received an inactivated influenza vaccine. The material sequenced was PBMCs from blood, taken 11 to 12 days after vaccination. The V and J genes are TRBV7-9 and TRBJ2-7; D is ambiguous. DNA of the CDR3: TGTGCCAGCAGCTTATCAGGCAGGACCTACGAGCAGTACTTC. It translates to CASSLSGRTYEQYF.